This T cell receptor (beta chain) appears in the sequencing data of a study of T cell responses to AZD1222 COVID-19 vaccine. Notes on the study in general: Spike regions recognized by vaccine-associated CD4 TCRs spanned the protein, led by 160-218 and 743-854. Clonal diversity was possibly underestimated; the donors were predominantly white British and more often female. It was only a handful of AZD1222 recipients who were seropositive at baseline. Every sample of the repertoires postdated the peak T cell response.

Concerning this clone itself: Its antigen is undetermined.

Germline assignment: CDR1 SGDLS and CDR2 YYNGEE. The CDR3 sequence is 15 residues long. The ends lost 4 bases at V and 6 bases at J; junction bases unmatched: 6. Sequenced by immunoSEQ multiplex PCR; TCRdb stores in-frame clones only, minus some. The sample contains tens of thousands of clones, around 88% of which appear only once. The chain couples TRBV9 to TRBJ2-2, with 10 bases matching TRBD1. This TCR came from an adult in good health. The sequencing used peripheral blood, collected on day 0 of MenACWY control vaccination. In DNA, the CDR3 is TGTGCCAGCAGCCTCCGGGACAGGGGAGCCGGGGAGCTGTTTTTT. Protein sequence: CASSLRDRGAGELFF.